This T cell receptor beta chain was observed in a study of CXCR3-negative and CXCR3-positive naive CD8 T cells. Germline assignment: CDR1 SGHTA and CDR2 FQGNSA. This CDR3 contains 15 residues. Study-wide results and caveats: Memory, not naive, CXCR3-negative and CXCR3-positive cells differed in TRBV-TRBJ usage.

As regards this clonotype: No antigen is known for it.

TRB cDNA was prepared as libraries by UMI-labeled 5' RACE. TCRdb re-called the 5' RACE reads and catalogs CDR3 proteins one per entry, DNA excluded. This sample's table has tens of thousands of distinct CDR3 sequences. The chain combines TRBV7-2 with TRBJ2-2. This clonotype was sampled from a human donor in good health. Some clones in this sample may be carry-over from other donors' samples. The sample consisted of naive CXCR3- CD8+ T cells from blood. The subset is: CD45RO-CCR7+CD27+CD95- naive CD8+ T cells lacking CXCR3 (TNR3-). The CDR3 is CASSLGVGSSGELFF.